A single sample is the source of the 14 T cell receptor beta chains below, sequenced in a study of blood T cell repertoires in COVID-19. Assay: immunoSEQ multiplex PCR; the TCRdb copy retains only in-frame clones and omits some. Here the sample spans approximately 250,000 clones, approximately 86% being singletons. Material for sequencing was peripheral blood. The source of these receptors is a human donor in a cohort sampled during active COVID-19.

The genes are TRBV5-6 and TRBJ2-5; 8 positions match TRBD2. The CDR3 consists of 16 residues. After removal of 2 bases from V and 3 bases from J, the junction contained 9 bases not matched to a gene. Germline V lookup: CDR1 SGHDT, CDR2 YYEEEE. In nucleotides, the CDR3 is TGTGCCAGCAGCTTAGACGGGGGGGCCCGGAAAGAGACCCAGTACTTC. Its protein is CASSLDGGARKETQYF.

The chain joins TRBV27 to TRBJ2-1; TRBD1 matches at 7 bases. Per germline, CDR1 MNHEY and CDR2 SMNVEV (reference sequence). J lost 6 bases, V lost 8 bases, and 7 bases had no gene match. CDR3 length: 13 amino acids. The CDR3 DNA reads as TGTGCCAGCGGGATGACAGGGACCAATGAGCAGTTCTTC. It codes for CASGMTGTNEQFF.

The chain joins TRBV12-3 or TRBV12-4 to TRBJ1-1; a possible D gene is TRBD1 (5 bases). The CDR3 loop spans 13 amino acids. Trimming cost V 1 base and J 7 bases, with 10 bases left between them. In DNA, the CDR3 is TGTGCCAGCAGTTTAGTCAGGGAGGGTGAAGCTTTCTTT. It specifies CASSLVREGEAFF.

The J gene is TRBJ2-7, the V gene TRBV29-1, with 7 bases matching TRBD1. The junction had 7 bases not matched to a gene; V was cut back by 6 bases and J by 5 bases. This CDR3 region has 12 residues. Germline V gene lookup returns CDR1 SQVTM and CDR2 ANQGSEA. CDR3 residues: CSVQGSGHEQYF. CDR3 bases: TGCAGCGTACAGGGGAGTGGGCACGAGCAGTACTTC.

The CDR3 sequence: CASSLDYHRETQYF. Here the CDR3 DNA reads TGTGCCAGCAGCTTGGATTATCACAGGGAGACCCAGTACTTC. J is TRBJ2-5 and V is TRBV5-4; D possibly corresponds to TRBD1 (5 bases). Trimming removed 0 bases at V and 5 bases at J, with 11 bases between. CDR3 length equals 14 residues. Germline V gene sequence: CDR1 SGHNT, CDR2 YYREEE (reference sequence).

This sequence joins TRBV19 and TRBJ1-1; D is perhaps TRBD1 (6 bases). Trimming left V 3 bases short and J 3 bases short, with 11 bases between. Germline V gene data show CDR1 as LNHDA and CDR2 as SQIVND (reference sequence). This CDR3 comprises 14 residues. In DNA, the CDR3 is TGTGCCAGTAGTATCTGGGGGCCCGACACTGAAGCTTTCTTT. Protein product: CASSIWGPDTEAFF.

V is TRBV5-4 and J is TRBJ2-3; D is possibly TRBD2 (6 bases). Trimming removed 0 bases at V and 2 bases at J, with 13 bases between. Germline values: CDR1 SGHNT, CDR2 YYREEE (reference sequence). The CDR3 totals 16 residues. In DNA form, the CDR3 reads TGTGCCAGCAGCTTGGTGGGACTCGATGCCACAGATACGCAGTATTTT. Its protein product is CASSLVGLDATDTQYF.

The genes are TRBV5-1 and TRBJ1-1; possibly TRBD1 for D (6 bases). Looked up from germline, CDR1 is SGHRS and CDR2 is YFSETQ. V was shortened by 3 bases and J by 3 bases, with 12 bases between the two germline ends. The CDR3 has 14 residues. The CDR3 sequence is CASSWDTRDTEAFF. The DNA of the CDR3 is TGCGCCAGCAGCTGGGACACCCGGGACACTGAAGCTTTCTTT.

V gene TRBV4-2 combines with J gene TRBJ2-7, with TRBD1 matching over 7 bases. This CDR3 contains 16 residues. V shed 1 base and J 0 bases; nucleotides not matched to a gene: 6. The germline V gene has CDR1 LGHNA and CDR2 YNFKEQ. DNA of the CDR3: TGTGCCAGCAGCCAAGTGGGGACAGTTTCCTCCTACGAGCAGTACTTC. This translates into CASSQVGTVSSYEQYF.

This chain joins TRBV7-2 and TRBJ2-7; 7 bases are shared with TRBD2. V was clipped by 5 bases and J by 3 bases; unmatched bases: 4. The CDR3 contains 13 residues. In germline, CDR1 is SGHTA, CDR2 FQGNSA. CDR3 sequence (DNA): TGTGCCAGCAGCCTACGGGGGGACTACGAGCAGTACTTC. Translated, it gives CASSLRGDYEQYF.

The chain uses TRBV28 and TRBJ1-2; no firm D call. Trimming cost V 7 bases and J 1 base, with 16 bases left between them. CDR3 length: 15 amino acids. The germline V gene has CDR1 MDHEN and CDR2 SYDVKM. In DNA form, the CDR3 reads TGTGCCAGCATTTCCCCTGGCCCTGGTAACTATGGCTACACCTTC. Translated, it gives CASISPGPGNYGYTF.

The chain couples TRBV7-3 to TRBJ2-7; a weak D match, TRBD2 (5 bases). V lost 2 bases and J 0 bases, leaving 8 bases between the germline ends. Germline CDR1 reads SGHTA; CDR2 reads FQGTGA. The CDR3 runs to 14 residues. CDR3 sequence (DNA): TGTGCCAGCAGCTTAGGCGGGTACTCCTACGAGCAGTACTTC. Its protein product is CASSLGGYSYEQYF.

The chain carries TRBV28 and TRBJ1-1; D remains unclear. The germline V gene encodes CDR1 MDHEN and CDR2 SYDVKM. V dropped 2 bases and J dropped 0 bases, with 7 bases sitting between them. This CDR3 comprises 14 residues. The CDR3 DNA follows: TGTGCCAGCAGTTTAGTACACATGAACACTGAAGCTTTCTTT. This sequence encodes CASSLVHMNTEAFF.

The chain is built from TRBV11-3 and TRBJ2-7, with 9 positions matching TRBD1. The CDR3 is 15 amino acids. The germline gives CDR1 SGHNT, CDR2 YENEEA. J lost 3 bases, V lost 0 bases, and 3 bases had no gene match. CDR3 sequence: CASSLEATGGYEQYF. The DNA for the CDR3 is TGTGCCAGCAGCTTAGAGGCGACAGGGGGCTACGAGCAGTACTTC.